The 15 T cell receptor beta chains reported below all come from one sample, sequenced in a study of regulatory T cells in long-lasting Graves disease. Construction of TCR beta libraries relied on iRepertoire HTBI primers and on Arm-PCR targeting CDR3 regions. TCRdb re-analysed the multiplex PCR reads in MiXCR, keeping a single row per CDR3 protein. The sample lists about 420,000 distinct CDR3 sequences; about 15% were seen once. Time point described: newly diagnosed GD, antithyroid drugs for less than 3 months. After RNA was extracted from PBMCs, the TCR library was made from it. These records were also assigned to another study, of T cells in Graves' hyperthyroidism and ophthalmopathy.

This specimen was peripheral blood mononuclear cells (PBMCs), taken at new diagnosis, from a patient treated with antithyroid drugs. The source of these receptors is a woman aged 18-35 years with Graves disease.

This clonotype was observed at least ten times. This chain uses TRBV20-1 with TRBJ1-5; D is unresolved. The length of the CDR3 is 12 residues. Germline assignment: CDR1 DFQATT and CDR2 SNEGSKA (reference sequence). The V and J ends lost 3 bases and 6 bases respectively, with 9 bases between them. CDR3 bases: TGCAGTGCTAGTAGTATTCGTCAGCCCCAGCATTTT. Translated: CSASSIRQPQHF.

Worth noting for this clonotype: Sequence at one end of the junction differs from germline and may be a read error. The chain has TRBV7-2 and TRBJ1-2; a possible D gene is TRBD1 (6 bases). Germline V gives CDR1 SGHTA, CDR2 FQGNSA. The CDR3 is 14 amino acids. The CDR3 spells CARRGLGHLGGYAF. For the CDR3, the DNA is TGTGCCAGGAGAGGACTCGGGCACCTTGGGGGCTACGCCTTC.

Of note for this clonotype: This is likely an artifact of a read error, given a far larger clone one base away. The gene calls are TRBV12-3 or TRBV12-4 and TRBJ2-1, with a weak D call TRBD1 (5 bases). Trimming cost V 3 bases and J 10 bases, with 13 bases left between them. CDR3 size: 13 residues. The CDR3 reads CASSFSDSYEQFF. Written as DNA, the CDR3 is TGTGCCAGCAGTTTTTCCGACAGCTACGAGCAGTTCTTC.

This clonotype was detected ten times or more. The rearrangement joins TRBV28 to TRBJ2-5; possibly TRBD1 for D (6 bases). The CDR3 consists of 14 residues. V was shortened by 8 bases and J by 5 bases, with 18 bases between the two germline ends. Looked up from germline, CDR1 is MDHEN and CDR2 is SYDVKM. Here the CDR3 reads CASFPRGELETQYF. DNA for the CDR3: TGTGCCAGCTTCCCCAGGGGCGAATTGGAGACCCAGTACTTC.

This clonotype was counted at least ten times. The chain has TRBV12-3 or TRBV12-4 and TRBJ2-3; 11 bases line up with TRBD2. The CDR3 spans 17 residues. Trimming took 5 bases from V and 4 from J; bases not matched to a gene: 11. This chain's CDR3 is CASSQKLAGVISDTQYF. CDR3 coding DNA: TGTGCCAGCAGTCAAAAACTAGCGGGAGTTATATCAGATACGCAGTATTTT.

This clonotype has just a few counts. The genes are TRBV7-2 and TRBJ1-1; D not certain. The V gene's germline CDR1 is SGHTA and CDR2 FQGNSA. The CDR3 sequence is 14 residues long. The V and J ends lost 3 bases and 0 bases respectively, with 8 bases between them. CDR3 residues: CASSFDIVNTEAFF. For the CDR3, the DNA is TGTGCCAGCAGCTTCGACATAGTGAACACTGAAGCTTTCTTT.

The chain combines TRBV7-9 with TRBJ2-3, with 10 bases aligning to TRBD2. This CDR3 contains 16 residues. Germline CDR1 reads SEHNR; CDR2 reads FQNEAQ (reference sequence). Unmatched junction bases numbered 4, after V lost 4 bases and J lost 0 bases. The CDR3: CASSSRAGGSTDTQYF. The DNA for the CDR3 is TGTGCCAGCAGCTCACGAGCGGGAGGGAGCACAGATACGCAGTATTTT.

This clonotype was detected many times. The V call is TRBV6-1, the J call TRBJ2-7, with 7 bases aligning to TRBD1. The CDR3 runs 13 residues. CDR1 and CDR2 (germline): MNHNS, SASEGT. With 7 bases clipped from V and 3 bases from J, the junction kept 6 bases outside the gene matches. This CDR3 reads CASIKTGFYEQYF. Written as DNA, the CDR3 is TGTGCCAGCATAAAGACAGGGTTCTACGAGCAGTACTTC.

At least ten counts were recorded for this clonotype. The chain couples TRBV28 to TRBJ2-3; D gene ambiguous. V was clipped by 5 bases and J by 4 bases, with 19 bases between them. The CDR3 has 16 amino acids. Germline V gives CDR1 MDHEN, CDR2 SYDVKM. CDR3: CASSPVAPPSADTQYF. CDR3 sequence (DNA): TGTGCCAGCAGTCCCGTAGCCCCACCCTCGGCAGATACGCAGTATTTT.

This clonotype was seen at least ten times. This chain joins TRBV2 and TRBJ1-4, with 7 bases aligning to TRBD1. J gave up 4 bases and V 7 bases, and 9 bases lay outside the gene matches. In germline, CDR1 is SNHLY, CDR2 FYNNEI. This CDR3 region has 15 residues. The CDR3 is CASNSRTGGNEKLFF. The CDR3, as DNA: TGTGCCAGCAACTCTAGGACAGGCGGTAATGAAAAACTGTTTTTT.

This chain connects TRBV5-1 to TRBJ2-7; D possibly corresponds to TRBD2 (9 bases). Germline CDR1 reads SGHRS; CDR2 reads YFSETQ. The CDR3 sequence is 19 residues long. V shed 0 bases and J shed 2 bases, with 24 bases lying between them. This CDR3 is CASSLGPGGRGLAPYEQYF. Written as DNA, the CDR3 is TGCGCCAGCAGCTTGGGCCCAGGGGGCAGAGGACTAGCGCCCTACGAGCAGTACTTC.

Comment on this clonotype: One end of the junction fails to match germline, which may point to a read error. J is TRBJ2-3 and V is TRBV27, with 11 bases fitting TRBD2. The V gene's germline CDR1 is MNHEY and CDR2 SMNVEV (reference sequence). The CDR3 loop spans 15 amino acids. CDR3 residues: CATSGVAGGVDTQYF. The CDR3 nucleotides are TGTGCCACCAGTGGAGTAGCGGGAGGGGTAGATACGCAGTATTTT.

This clonotype occurred many times. This rearrangement joins TRBV2 to TRBJ2-5, with D possibly matching TRBD2 (6 bases). V lost 7 bases and J lost 2, with 17 bases in between. This CDR3 contains 15 residues. Germline CDR1 and CDR2: SNHLY and FYNNEI. The CDR3 DNA reads as TGTGCCAGCACCAAAGGAGATAGCGGACAAGAGACCCAGTACTTC. Translation gives CASTKGDSGQETQYF.

V and J are TRBV7-9 and TRBJ2-2; D gene unclear. The germline V gene has CDR1 SEHNR and CDR2 FQNEAQ (reference sequence). The CDR3 is 14 amino acids. The germline V and J ends were trimmed by 1 base and 4 bases, with 7 bases remaining between them. CDR3 region: CASSLELTTGELFF. The CDR3, as DNA: TGTGCCAGCAGCTTAGAACTCACCACCGGGGAGCTGTTTTTT.

This clonotype has a handful of counts. The chain combines TRBV27 with TRBJ2-7, with a possible D match to TRBD2 (5 bases). The length of the CDR3 is 14 residues. V lost 8 bases to trimming and J lost 0 bases, with 14 bases between them. The V gene's germline CDR1 is MNHEY and CDR2 SMNVEV (reference sequence). DNA for the CDR3: TGTGCCAGCGGGGAGTATCCGCGCTCCTACGAGCAGTACTTC. Translation gives CASGEYPRSYEQYF.